This T cell receptor (beta chain) was identified in a study of OX40 agonist ivuxolimab in advanced cancers. Study details: The study treated patients with ivuxolimab, an agonistic anti-OX40 (CD134) antibody.

This clone appeared a single time. Assay: immunoSEQ multiplex PCR; the TCRdb copy retains only in-frame clones and omits some. The sample shows 30,000 to 40,000 clones, more than 70% of them seen only once. The CDR3 extends over 12 amino acids. Germline CDR1 and CDR2: SEHNR and FQNEAQ (reference sequence). This TCR came from an adult with an advanced solid tumor such as melanoma, head and neck, liver or kidney cancer. Material: CD4+ or CD8+ T cells sorted from blood, obtained in a trial of the OX40 agonist ivuxolimab. This chain joins TRBV7-9 and TRBJ2-1, with 7 bases aligning to TRBD2. The DNA for the CDR3 is TGTGCGTCTCGGGAGGTCCACAATGAGCAGTTCTTC. Encoded protein: CASREVHNEQFF.